The TCR beta chain under discussion was sequenced for a study of T-cell reconstitution after alpha-beta-depleted transplantation in children. This CDR3 is 15 amino acids long. V lost 2 bases to trimming and J lost 10 bases; unmatched junction nucleotides: 8. Preparing the TCRbeta library involved the use of unique molecular identifiers. TCRdb re-analysed the PCR reads in MiXCR, keeping a single row per CDR3 protein. The repertoire holds some 500,000 distinct CDR3 sequences, with approximately 30% as singletons. Only a few counts were recorded for this clonotype. The J gene is TRBJ2-1, the V gene TRBV12-3 or TRBV12-4, with 10 bases that match TRBD1. The TCR was taken from a human donor who donated a stem cell graft to a child with aplastic anemia. This specimen was PBMCs from the stem cell graft donor, taken from the stem cell graft. The CDR3 DNA sequence: TGTGCCAGCAGTTTACGGACAGGGGGGGCCGGCGAGCAGTTCTTC. It encodes CASSLRTGGAGEQFF.